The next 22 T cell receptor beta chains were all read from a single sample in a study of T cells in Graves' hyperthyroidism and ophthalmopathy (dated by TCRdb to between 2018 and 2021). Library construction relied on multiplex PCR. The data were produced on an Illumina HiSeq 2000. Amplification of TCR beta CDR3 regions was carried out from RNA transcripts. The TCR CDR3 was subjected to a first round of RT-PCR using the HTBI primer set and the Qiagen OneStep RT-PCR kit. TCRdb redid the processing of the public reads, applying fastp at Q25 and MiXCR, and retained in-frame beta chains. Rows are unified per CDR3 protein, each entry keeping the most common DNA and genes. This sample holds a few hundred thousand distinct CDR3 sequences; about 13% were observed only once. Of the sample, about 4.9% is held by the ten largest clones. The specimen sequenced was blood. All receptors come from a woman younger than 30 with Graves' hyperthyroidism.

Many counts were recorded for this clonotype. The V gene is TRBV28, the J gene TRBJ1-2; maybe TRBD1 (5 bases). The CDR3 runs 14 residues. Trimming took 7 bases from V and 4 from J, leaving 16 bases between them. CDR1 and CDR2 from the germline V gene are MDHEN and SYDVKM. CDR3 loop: CASTTGTHIYGYTF. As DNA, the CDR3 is TGTGCCAGCACTACCGGGACGCATATCTATGGCTACACCTTC.

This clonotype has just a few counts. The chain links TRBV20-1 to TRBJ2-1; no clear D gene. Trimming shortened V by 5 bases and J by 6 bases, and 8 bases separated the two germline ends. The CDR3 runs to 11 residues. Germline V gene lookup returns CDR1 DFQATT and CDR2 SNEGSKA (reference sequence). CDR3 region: CSAGKGNEQFF. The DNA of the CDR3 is TGCAGTGCTGGAAAAGGCAATGAGCAGTTCTTC.

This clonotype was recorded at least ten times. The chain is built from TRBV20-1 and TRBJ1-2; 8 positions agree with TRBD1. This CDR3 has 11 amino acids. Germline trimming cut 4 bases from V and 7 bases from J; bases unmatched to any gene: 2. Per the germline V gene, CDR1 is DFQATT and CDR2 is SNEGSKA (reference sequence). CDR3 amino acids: CSAIRGLGYTF. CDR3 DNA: TGCAGTGCTATCAGGGGGCTTGGCTACACCTTC.

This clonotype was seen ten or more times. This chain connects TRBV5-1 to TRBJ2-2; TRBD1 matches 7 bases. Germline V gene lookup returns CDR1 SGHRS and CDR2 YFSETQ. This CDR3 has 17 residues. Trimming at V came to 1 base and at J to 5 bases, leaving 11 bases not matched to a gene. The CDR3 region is CASSLLTSGQRTGELFF. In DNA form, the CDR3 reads TGCGCCAGCAGCTTGCTAACCTCGGGACAGAGGACCGGGGAGCTGTTTTTT.

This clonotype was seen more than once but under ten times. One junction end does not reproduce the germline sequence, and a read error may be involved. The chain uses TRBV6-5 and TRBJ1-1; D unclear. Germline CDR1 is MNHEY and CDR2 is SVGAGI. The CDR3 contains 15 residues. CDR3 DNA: TGTGCCAGCAGTTACGGTCCATTCGGGAACACTGGAGCTTTCTTT. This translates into CASSYGPFGNTGAFF.

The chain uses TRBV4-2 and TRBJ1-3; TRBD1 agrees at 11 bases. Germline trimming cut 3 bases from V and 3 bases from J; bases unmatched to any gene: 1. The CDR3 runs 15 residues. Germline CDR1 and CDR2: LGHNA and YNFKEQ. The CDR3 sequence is CASSQGQGVGNTIYF. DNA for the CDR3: TGTGCCAGCAGCCAGGGACAGGGGGTTGGAAACACCATATATTTT.

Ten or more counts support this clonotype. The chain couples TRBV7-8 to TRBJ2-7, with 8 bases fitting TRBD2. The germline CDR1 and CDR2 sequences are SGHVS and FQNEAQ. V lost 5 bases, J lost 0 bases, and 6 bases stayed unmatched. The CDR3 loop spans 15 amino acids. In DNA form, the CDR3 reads TGTGCCAGCAGCGTCACTAGCGGAGTCTCCTACGAGCAGTACTTC. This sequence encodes CASSVTSGVSYEQYF.

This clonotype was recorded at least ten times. The CDR3 loop reads CASSPPTGEGYGYTF. CDR3 DNA sequence: TGTGCCAGCTCACCACCGACAGGGGAGGGGTATGGCTACACCTTC. V gene TRBV18 combines with J gene TRBJ1-2, with 8 bases fitting TRBD1. With 0 bases clipped from V and 5 bases from J, the junction kept 5 bases outside the gene matches. CDR3 size: 15 residues. Germline CDR1 is KGHSH and CDR2 is LQKENI.

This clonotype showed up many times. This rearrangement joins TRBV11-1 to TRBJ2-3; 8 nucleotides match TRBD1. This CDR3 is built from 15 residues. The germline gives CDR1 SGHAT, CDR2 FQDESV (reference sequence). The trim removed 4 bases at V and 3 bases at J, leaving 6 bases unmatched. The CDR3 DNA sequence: TGTGCCAGCAGCTCCTTTGGACAGGGTACAGATACGCAGTATTTT. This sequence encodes CASSSFGQGTDTQYF.

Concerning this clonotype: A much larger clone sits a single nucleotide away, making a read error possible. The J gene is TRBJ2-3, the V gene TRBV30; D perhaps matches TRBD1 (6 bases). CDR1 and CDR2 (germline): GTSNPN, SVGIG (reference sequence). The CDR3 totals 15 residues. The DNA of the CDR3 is TGTGTCTGGAGAGGAACAGGGCCCTCCACAGATACGCAGTATTTT. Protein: CVWRGTGPSTDTQYF. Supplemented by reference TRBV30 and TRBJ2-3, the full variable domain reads SQTIHQWPATLVQPVGSPLSLECTVEGTSNPNLYWYRQAAGRGLQLLFYSVGIGQISSEVPQNLSASRPQDRQFILSSKKLLLSDSGFYLCVWRGTGPSTDTQYFGPGTRLTVL.

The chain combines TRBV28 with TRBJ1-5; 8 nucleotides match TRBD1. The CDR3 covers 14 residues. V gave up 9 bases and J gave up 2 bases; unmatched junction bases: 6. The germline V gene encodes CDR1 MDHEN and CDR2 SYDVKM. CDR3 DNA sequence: TGTGCCAGTACGGACAGGGTGGGCAATCAGCCCCAGCATTTT. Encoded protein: CASTDRVGNQPQHF.

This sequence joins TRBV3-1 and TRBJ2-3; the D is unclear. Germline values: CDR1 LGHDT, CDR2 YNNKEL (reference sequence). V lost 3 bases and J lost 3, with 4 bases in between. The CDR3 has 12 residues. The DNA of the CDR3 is TGTGCCAGCAGCCAGGAGACAGATACGCAGTATTTT. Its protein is CASSQETDTQYF.

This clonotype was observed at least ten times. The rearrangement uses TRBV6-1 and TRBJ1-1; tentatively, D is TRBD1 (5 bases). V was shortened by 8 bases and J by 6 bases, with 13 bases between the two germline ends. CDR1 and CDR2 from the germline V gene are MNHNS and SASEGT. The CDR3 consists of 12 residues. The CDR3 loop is CASLGGLAEAFF. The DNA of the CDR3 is TGTGCCAGCTTGGGGGGGTTGGCTGAAGCTTTCTTT.

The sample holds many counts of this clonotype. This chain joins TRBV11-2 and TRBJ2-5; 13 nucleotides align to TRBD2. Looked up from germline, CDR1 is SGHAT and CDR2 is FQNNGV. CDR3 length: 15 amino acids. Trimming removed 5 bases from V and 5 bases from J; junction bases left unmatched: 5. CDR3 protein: CASSPGLAGVETQYF. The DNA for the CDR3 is TGTGCCAGCAGCCCCGGACTAGCGGGAGTCGAGACCCAGTACTTC.

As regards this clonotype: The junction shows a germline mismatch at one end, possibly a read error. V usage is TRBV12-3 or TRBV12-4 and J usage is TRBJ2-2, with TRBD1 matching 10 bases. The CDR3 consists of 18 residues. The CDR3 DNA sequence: TGTGCCAGCAGTTTAGGTCCCGTTAGACAGGGGGCCACCGGGGGGCTGTTTTTT. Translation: CASSLGPVRQGATGGLFF.

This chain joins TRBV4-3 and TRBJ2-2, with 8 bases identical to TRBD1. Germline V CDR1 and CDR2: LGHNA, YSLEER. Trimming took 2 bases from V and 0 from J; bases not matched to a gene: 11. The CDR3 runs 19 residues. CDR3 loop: CASSQSFIGQGSNTGELFF. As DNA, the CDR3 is TGCGCCAGCAGCCAATCTTTTATTGGACAGGGTTCGAACACCGGGGAGCTGTTTTTT.

In nucleotides, the CDR3 is TGTGCCAGCAGTTACGGTCGCAGGGCCTACGAGCAGTACTTC. As protein: CASSYGRRAYEQYF. The rearrangement uses TRBV6-5 and TRBJ2-7; TRBD1 is a possible D gene (5 bases). The CDR3 length is 14 residues. Trimming pared 2 bases from V and 2 bases from J, leaving 10 bases between. Germline assignment: CDR1 MNHEY and CDR2 SVGAGI.

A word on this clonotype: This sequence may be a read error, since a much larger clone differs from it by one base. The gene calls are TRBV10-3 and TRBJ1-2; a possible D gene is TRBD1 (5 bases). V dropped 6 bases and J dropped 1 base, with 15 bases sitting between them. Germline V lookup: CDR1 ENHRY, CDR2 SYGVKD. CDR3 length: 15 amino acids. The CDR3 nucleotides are TGTGCCATCAGACCGGGCAGGGCGATTAACTATGGCTACACCTTC. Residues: CAIRPGRAINYGYTF.

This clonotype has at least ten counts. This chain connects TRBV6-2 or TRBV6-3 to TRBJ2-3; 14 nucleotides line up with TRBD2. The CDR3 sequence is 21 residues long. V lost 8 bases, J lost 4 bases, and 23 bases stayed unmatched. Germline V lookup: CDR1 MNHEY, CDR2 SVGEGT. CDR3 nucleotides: TGTGCCAGCGGACCACGTTACCGAAGACTAGCGGGAGGGCGTGGTGCAGATACGCAGTATTTT. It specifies CASGPRYRRLAGGRGADTQYF.

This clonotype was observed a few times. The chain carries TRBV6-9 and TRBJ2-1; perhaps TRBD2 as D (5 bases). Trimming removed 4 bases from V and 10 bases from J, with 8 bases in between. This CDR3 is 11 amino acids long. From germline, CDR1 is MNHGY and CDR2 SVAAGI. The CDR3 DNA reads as TGTGCCAGCAGTTGGGAGCGGGAGCAGTTCTTC. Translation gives CASSWEREQFF.

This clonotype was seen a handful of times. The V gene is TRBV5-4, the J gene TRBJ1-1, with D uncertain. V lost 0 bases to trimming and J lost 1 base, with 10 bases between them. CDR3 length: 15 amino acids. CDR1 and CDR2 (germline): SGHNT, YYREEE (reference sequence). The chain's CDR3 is CASSLGPTQNTEAFF. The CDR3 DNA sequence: TGTGCCAGCAGCTTGGGCCCGACACAGAACACTGAAGCTTTCTTT.

CDR3 nucleotides: TGTGCCAGCAGTAACCCGGGGGGGTCTAATGAAAAACTGTTTTTT. Translated: CASSNPGGSNEKLFF. This chain links TRBV12-3 or TRBV12-4 with TRBJ1-4; D might be TRBD1 (5 bases). V lost 5 bases to trimming and J lost 3 bases, with 13 bases between them. This CDR3 spans 15 amino acids.